Below are 4 T cell receptor beta chains sequenced from a single sample in a study of Ad26.COV2.S vaccination and SARS-CoV-2 variants. The treatment: 15 to 20 received Ad26.COV2.S at low or high dose, single or two shots; a few received placebo; per-sample allocation not given. At day 63 after the first vaccine or placebo injection, samples were drawn. Clones were sequenced by immunoSEQ multiplex PCR, and TCRdb holds only the in-frame ones, with some missing. Of 300,000 to 350,000 clones in the sample, roughly 90% were seen once. The sequencing here drew on peripheral blood, taken in a trial of Ad26.COV2.S vaccine versus placebo. The receptors were gathered from a person aged 18 to 65 who received the Ad26.COV2.S COVID-19 vaccine or a placebo.

This clone was seen once. This chain links TRBV7-9 with TRBJ1-1, with D perhaps matching TRBD1 (5 bases). The CDR3 spans 16 residues. The germline V and J ends were trimmed by 1 base and 2 bases, with 14 bases remaining between them. Germline V gene lookup returns CDR1 SEHNR and CDR2 FQNEAQ (reference sequence). The CDR3 region is CASSLGLGRANTEAFF. In DNA form, the CDR3 reads TGTGCCAGCAGCTTAGGGTTAGGCAGGGCCAACACTGAAGCTTTCTTT.

The V call is TRBV6-6, the J call TRBJ2-7; D may be TRBD2 (6 bases). Between the trimmed V and J ends, which lost 4 bases and 0 bases, there was a span of 7 bases. There are 13 residues in the CDR3. Germline values: CDR1 MNHNY, CDR2 SVGAGI (reference sequence). In DNA form, the CDR3 reads TGTGCCAGCAGTTTGGAGGGCTCCTACGAGCAGTACGTC. Translating it yields CASSLEGSYEQYV.

The gene calls are TRBV28 and TRBJ1-2, with TRBD1 as a possible D gene (6 bases). Per germline, CDR1 MDHEN and CDR2 SYDVKM. V lost 4 bases, J lost 4 bases, and 13 bases lay in between. This CDR3 contains 14 residues. The CDR3 DNA sequence: TGTGCCAGCAGTTCGCCGGGGGCGAGCTATGGCTACACCTTC. This gives the protein CASSSPGASYGYTF.

In its sample, this clone was seen once. CDR3 in amino acids: CASGPGNPDTQYF. CDR3 DNA sequence: TGTGCTAGTGGTCCGGGGAACCCAGATACGCAGTATTTT. The rearrangement joins TRBV12-5 to TRBJ2-3, with D perhaps TRBD2 (5 bases). Germline values: CDR1 LGHNT, CDR2 FRNRAP. There are 13 residues in the CDR3. Trimming took off 5 bases at V and 4 bases at J, with 10 bases between the two ends.